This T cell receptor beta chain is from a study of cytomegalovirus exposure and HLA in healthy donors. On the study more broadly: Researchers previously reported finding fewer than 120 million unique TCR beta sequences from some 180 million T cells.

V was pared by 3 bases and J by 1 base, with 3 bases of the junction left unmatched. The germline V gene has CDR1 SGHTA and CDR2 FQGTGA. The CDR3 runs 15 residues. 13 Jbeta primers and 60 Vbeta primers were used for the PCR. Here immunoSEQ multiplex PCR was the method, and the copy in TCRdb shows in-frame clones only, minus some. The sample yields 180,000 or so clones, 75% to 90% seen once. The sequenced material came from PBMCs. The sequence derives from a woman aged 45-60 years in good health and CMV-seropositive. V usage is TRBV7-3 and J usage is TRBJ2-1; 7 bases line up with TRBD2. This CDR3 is CASSLWEGSYNEQFF. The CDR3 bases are TGTGCCAGCAGCTTGTGGGAGGGATCCTACAATGAGCAGTTCTTC.